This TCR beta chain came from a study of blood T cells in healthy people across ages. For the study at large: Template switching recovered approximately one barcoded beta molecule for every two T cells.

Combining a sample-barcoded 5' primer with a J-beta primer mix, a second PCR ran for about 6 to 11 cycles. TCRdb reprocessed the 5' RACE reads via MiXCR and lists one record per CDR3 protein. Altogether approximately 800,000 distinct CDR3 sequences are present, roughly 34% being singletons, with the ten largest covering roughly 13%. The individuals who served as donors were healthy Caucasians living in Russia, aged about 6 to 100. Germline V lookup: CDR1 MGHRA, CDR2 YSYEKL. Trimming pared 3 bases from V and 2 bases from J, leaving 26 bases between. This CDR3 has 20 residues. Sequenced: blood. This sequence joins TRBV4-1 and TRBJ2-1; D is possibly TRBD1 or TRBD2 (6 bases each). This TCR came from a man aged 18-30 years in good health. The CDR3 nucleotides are TGCGCCAGCAGCCATCCCCCCGGGGGCTTAACGGGGGACCCCTACAATGAGCAGTTCTTC. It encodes CASSHPPGGLTGDPYNEQFF.